This record looks at one T cell receptor beta chain sequence and its context. The data are from a study of blood T cell repertoires in COVID-19. Some clones are missing from TCRdb's copy, which holds only in-frame ones; the method was immunoSEQ multiplex PCR. Among around 250,000 clones listed, about 89% were seen once. Germline assignment: CDR1 SGDLS and CDR2 YYNGEE. V was pared by 3 bases and J by 4 bases, with 2 bases of the junction left unmatched. The CDR3 totals 13 residues. J is TRBJ1-2 and V is TRBV9; 8 nucleotides align to TRBD1. The sequenced sample consisted of PBMCs or T cells enriched from blood (not recorded which). This sequence originates from a woman in her 30s who had recovered from COVID-19. CDR3 DNA: TGTGCCAGCAGCGAGCAGGGGGCCTATGGCTACACCTTC. Its protein is CASSEQGAYGYTF.